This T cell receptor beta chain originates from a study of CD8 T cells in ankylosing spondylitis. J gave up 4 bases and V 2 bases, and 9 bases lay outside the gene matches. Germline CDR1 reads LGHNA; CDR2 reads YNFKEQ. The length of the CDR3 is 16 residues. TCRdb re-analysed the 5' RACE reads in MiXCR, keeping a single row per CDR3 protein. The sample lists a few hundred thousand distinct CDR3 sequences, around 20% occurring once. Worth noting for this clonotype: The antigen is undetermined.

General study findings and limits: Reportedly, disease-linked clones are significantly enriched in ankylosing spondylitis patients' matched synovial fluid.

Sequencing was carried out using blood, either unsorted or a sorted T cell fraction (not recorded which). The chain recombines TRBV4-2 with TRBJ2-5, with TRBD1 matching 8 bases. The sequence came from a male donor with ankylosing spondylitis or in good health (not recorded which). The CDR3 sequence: CASSQPGVGQGETQYF. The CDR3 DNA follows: TGTGCCAGCAGCCAACCCGGGGTAGGACAGGGAGAGACCCAGTACTTC.